The entry below gives a single T cell receptor beta chain sequence along with its context. The sample belongs to a study of blood T cells in healthy people across ages. A second PCR, run for about 7 to 11 cycles, used a sample-barcoded 5' primer plus a J-beta primer mix. TCRdb passed the 5' RACE reads through MiXCR, listing each CDR3 protein once. Of 550,000 to 750,000 distinct CDR3 sequences in the sample, roughly 20% were seen once. This CDR3 spans 11 amino acids. V was cut by 7 bases and J by 12 bases, with 12 bases left in between. CDR1 is SNHLY and CDR2 is FYNNEI in the germline V gene. The sequenced sample was blood. The V and J genes are TRBV2 and TRBJ1-4; D is possibly TRBD1 (6 bases). This TCR was sampled from a man in his sixties or seventies in good health. In DNA form, the CDR3 reads TGTGCCAGCACTAACAGGGAAGAACTGTTTTTT. This codes for CASTNREELFF. The entire variable domain, with the rest obtained from reference TRBV2 and TRBJ1-4, is as follows: EPEVTQTPSHQVTQMGQEVILRCVPISNHLYFYWYRQILGQKVEFLVSFYNNEISEKSEIFDDQFSVERPDGSNFTLKIRSTKLEDSAMYFCASTNREELFFGSGTQLSVL.